The present TCR beta chain was sequenced within a study of Graves' ophthalmopathy and Graves' hyperthyroidism. Amplification of the TCR beta CDR3 regions used RNA transcripts (as template). First-round RT-PCR relied on HTBI primers, and a second-round multiplex PCR came next. TCRdb ran MiXCR on the multiplex PCR reads and lists one entry per CDR3 protein. The table includes roughly 300,000 distinct CDR3 sequences, 17% detected once. This clonotype was picked up many times. Input material: peripheral blood. The clonotype originates from an adult man with Graves' ophthalmopathy.

CDR3 loop: CATREALIGETQYF. CDR3 sequence (DNA): TGTGCGACACGGGAAGCCCTAATCGGGGAGACCCAGTACTTC. The rearrangement uses TRBV2 and TRBJ2-5, with TRBD2 as a possible D gene (5 bases). CDR3 size: 14 residues. Germline assignment: CDR1 SNHLY and CDR2 FYNNEI.